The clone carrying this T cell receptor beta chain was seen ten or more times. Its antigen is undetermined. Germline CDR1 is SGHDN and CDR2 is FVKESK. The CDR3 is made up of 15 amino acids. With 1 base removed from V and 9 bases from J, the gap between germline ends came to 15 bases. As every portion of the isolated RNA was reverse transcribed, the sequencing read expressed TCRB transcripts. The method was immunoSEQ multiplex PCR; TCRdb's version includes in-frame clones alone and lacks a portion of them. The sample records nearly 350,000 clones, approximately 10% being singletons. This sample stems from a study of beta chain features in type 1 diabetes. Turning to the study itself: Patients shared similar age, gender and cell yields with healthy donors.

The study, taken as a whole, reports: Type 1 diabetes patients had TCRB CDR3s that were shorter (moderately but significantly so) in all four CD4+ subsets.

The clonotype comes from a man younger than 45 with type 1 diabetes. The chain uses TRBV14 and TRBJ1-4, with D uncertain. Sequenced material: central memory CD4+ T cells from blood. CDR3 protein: CASSQAIGGGKKLFF. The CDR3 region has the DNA TGTGCCAGCAGCCAAGCAATTGGAGGCGGGAAAAAACTGTTTTTT. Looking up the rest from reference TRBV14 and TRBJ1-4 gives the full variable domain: EAGVTQFPSHSVIEKGQTVTLRCDPISGHDNLYWYRRVMGKEIKFLLHFVKESKQDESGMPNNRFLAERTGGTYSTLKVQPAELEDSGVYFCASSQAIGGGKKLFFGSGTQLSVL.